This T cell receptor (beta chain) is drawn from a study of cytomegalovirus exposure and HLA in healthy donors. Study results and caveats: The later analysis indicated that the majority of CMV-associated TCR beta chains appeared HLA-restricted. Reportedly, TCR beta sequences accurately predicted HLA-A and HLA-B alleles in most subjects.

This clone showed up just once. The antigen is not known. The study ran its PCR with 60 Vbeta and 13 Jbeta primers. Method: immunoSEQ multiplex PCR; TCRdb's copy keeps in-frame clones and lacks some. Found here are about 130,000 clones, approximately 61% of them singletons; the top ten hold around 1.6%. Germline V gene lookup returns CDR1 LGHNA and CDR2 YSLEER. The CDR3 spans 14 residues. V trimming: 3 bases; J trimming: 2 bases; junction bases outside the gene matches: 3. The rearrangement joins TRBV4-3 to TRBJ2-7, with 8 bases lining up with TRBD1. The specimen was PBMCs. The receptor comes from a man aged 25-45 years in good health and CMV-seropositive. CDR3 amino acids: CASSQTGAPYEQYF. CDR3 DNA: TGCGCCAGCAGCCAGACAGGGGCCCCCTACGAGCAGTACTTC.